The rows below give T cell receptor beta chains drawn from one sample of a study of T cells in Graves' hyperthyroidism and ophthalmopathy. Each CDR3 protein gets one entry after TCRdb re-called the multiplex PCR reads with MiXCR. The sample includes approximately 330,000 distinct CDR3 sequences, 15% to 20% of them seen just once. Source material: blood. The receptors derive from a woman in her forties or fifties with Graves' hyperthyroidism. The CDR3 runs from the conserved cysteine through the conserved F or W. The order of the fields is clone size, V gene, D gene, J gene, CDR3 protein, CDR3 DNA. A D gene is named only where the DNA matches it firmly. Clone sizes are given selectively: once, few, many, or a class where the clone is expanded.

-	TRBV6-1	TRBD2	TRBJ2-1	CASSGGLADISSYNEQFF	TGTGCCAGCAGTGGGGGACTAGCGGACATCAGCTCCTACAATGAGCAGTTCTTC
-	TRBV4-1	-	TRBJ2-4	CASSQEQVAKNIQYF	TGCGCCAGCAGCCAGGAACAGGTAGCCAAAAACATTCAGTACTTC
few	TRBV27	-	TRBJ1-2	CASSLSSGNGYTF	TGTGCCAGCAGTTTATCGTCAGGAAACGGCTACACCTTC
many	TRBV6-1	-	TRBJ1-2	CASSEYSGGPNYGYTF	TGTGCCAGCAGTGAATATTCTGGGGGTCCTAACTATGGCTACACCTTC
-	TRBV11-2	TRBD2	TRBJ2-2	CAGGLAGTGELFF	TGTGCCGGAGGACTAGCGGGCACCGGGGAGCTGTTTTTT
many	TRBV6-1	-	TRBJ1-1	CASSWGTEAFF	TGTGCCAGCAGTTGGGGCACTGAAGCTTTCTTT
many	TRBV18	TRBD1	TRBJ1-1	CASSPREQGITEAFF	TGTGCCAGCTCACCAAGGGAACAGGGGATTACTGAAGCTTTCTTT
many	TRBV2	-	TRBJ2-3	CASSEGLEVDTQYF	TGTGCCAGCAGTGAAGGACTAGAGGTAGATACGCAGTATTTT
-	TRBV20-1	TRBD2	TRBJ2-1	CSARDVGRTSANEQFF	TGCAGTGCTAGAGATGTCGGCCGGACTAGCGCCAATGAGCAGTTCTTC
many	TRBV6-1	-	TRBJ1-5	CASSEGEHQPQHF	TGTGCCAGCAGTGAAGGTGAGCATCAGCCCCAGCATTTT
-	TRBV6-9	-	TRBJ1-1	CASSYQWQNTEAFF	TGTGCCAGCAGTTATCAATGGCAGAACACTGAAGCTTTCTTT
-	TRBV5-6	-	TRBJ1-6	CASSSEGRYNSPLHF	TGTGCCAGCAGCTCCGAAGGGCGATATAATTCACCCCTCCACTTT
few	TRBV2	-	TRBJ2-1	CASSDGPGVDEQFF	TGTGCCAGCAGTGACGGGCCCGGAGTCGATGAGCAGTTCTTC
-	TRBV12-3/TRBV12-4	-	TRBJ2-4	CASSLDYLGNIQYF	TGTGCCAGCAGCCTTGACTACTTAGGGAACATTCAGTACTTC
few	TRBV10-3	TRBD1	TRBJ2-7	CAIRDRASYEQYF	TGTGCCATCAGGGACAGGGCCTCCTACGAGCAGTACTTC
many	TRBV27	TRBD1	TRBJ2-2	CASSFDRGWVTGELFF	TGTGCCAGCAGTTTTGACAGGGGGTGGGTCACCGGGGAGCTGTTTTTT
many	TRBV7-2	-	TRBJ2-3	CASSPDDTQYF	TGTGCCAGCAGCCCTGACGATACGCAGTATTTT
-	TRBV6-2/TRBV6-3	TRBD1	TRBJ2-4	CASSYPYGQAVIQYF	TGTGCCAGCAGTTACCCTTACGGACAGGCCGTCATTCAGTACTTC
-	TRBV5-6	-	TRBJ1-2	CASSFGRINGYTF	TGTGCCAGCAGCTTTGGGCGGATAAATGGCTACACCTTC
-	TRBV6-5	TRBD1	TRBJ1-1	CASSSSGTGVMNTEAFF	TGTGCCAGCAGTTCATCCGGGACAGGGGTCATGAACACTGAAGCTTTCTTT
-	TRBV20-1	TRBD1	TRBJ1-2	CSAGAGGNYGYTF	TGCAGTGCTGGGGCAGGGGGCAACTATGGCTACACCTTC
-	TRBV6-2/TRBV6-3	-	TRBJ1-1	CASSQGTPANTEAFF	TGTGCCAGCAGTCAAGGGACACCTGCGAACACTGAAGCTTTCTTT
-	TRBV28	-	TRBJ2-2	CASTTQNTGELFF	TGTGCCAGCACCACACAGAACACCGGGGAGCTGTTTTTT
once	TRBV20-1	TRBD1	TRBJ1-1	CSARRVAQGVPEAFF	TGCAGTGCTAGACGGGTCGCCCAGGGGGTCCCCGAAGCTTTCTTT
-	TRBV5-1	-	TRBJ2-5	CASSLGPGTAAETQYF	TGCGCCAGCAGCTTGGGACCAGGGACGGCCGCGGAGACCCAGTACTTC
few	TRBV5-1	TRBD1	TRBJ2-3	CASSRTGAASTDTQYF	TGCGCCAGCAGCCGTACAGGGGCCGCCAGCACAGATACGCAGTATTTT
-	TRBV12-3/TRBV12-4	-	TRBJ1-6	CASRTSGRISPLHF	TGTGCCAGCAGAACATCCGGACGAATTTCACCCCTCCACTTT
-	TRBV25-1	-	TRBJ1-2	CASSVPGGTGYGYTF	TGTGCCAGCAGTGTTCCCGGTGGAACAGGGTATGGCTACACCTTC
many	TRBV11-2	-	TRBJ2-7	CASSLRLDYEQYF	TGTGCCAGCAGCCTTCGTCTAGACTACGAGCAGTACTTC
few	TRBV5-1	-	TRBJ2-2	CASSSRLPMYTGELFF	TGTGCCAGCAGCTCCCGACTCCCTATGTACACCGGGGAGCTGTTTTTT
-	TRBV6-5	-	TRBJ2-3	CASSSMDTTDYTDTQYF	TGTGCCAGCAGTTCCATGGACACGACAGACTACACAGATACGCAGTATTTT
many	TRBV11-2	TRBD2	TRBJ2-1	CASSLTAGGNNEQFF	TGTGCCAGCAGCTTAACAGCGGGAGGTAACAATGAGCAGTTCTTC
few	TRBV18	-	TRBJ2-3	CASSPLVSPDTQYF	TGTGCCAGCTCACCACTCGTCTCACCAGATACGCAGTATTTT
many	TRBV6-1	TRBD1	TRBJ1-1	CASSVLPGQGPEGTEAFF	TGTGCCAGCAGTGTGTTACCGGGACAGGGGCCCGAGGGCACTGAAGCTTTCTTT
few	TRBV5-1	-	TRBJ2-3	CASSSLPGGHSTDTQYF	TGCGCCAGCAGCTCCCTACCAGGAGGACACAGCACAGATACGCAGTATTTT
-	TRBV6-1	TRBD1	TRBJ2-7	CASRDRGVIYEQYF	TGTGCCAGCAGGGACAGGGGAGTTATCTACGAGCAGTACTTC
few	TRBV5-1	-	TRBJ1-2	CASSLSTSHGYTF	TGCGCCAGCAGCTTAAGTACGTCGCATGGCTACACCTTC
many	TRBV9	-	TRBJ2-5	CASSVFPQRQETQYF	TGTGCCAGCAGCGTTTTCCCCCAGCGACAAGAGACCCAGTACTTC
once	TRBV19	-	TRBJ1-2	CASSMTAVGGYTF	TGTGCCAGTAGTATGACCGCCGTCGGGGGCTACACCTTC
-	TRBV20-1	TRBD1	TRBJ2-1	CSAGLQGNEQFF	TGCAGTGCTGGTTTACAGGGGAATGAGCAGTTCTTC
few	TRBV5-1	-	TRBJ2-3	CASSRRQTDTQYF	TGCGCCAGCAGCCGACGCCAAACAGATACGCAGTATTTT
many	TRBV2	-	TRBJ2-2	CASYEVPAGELFF	TGTGCCAGCTACGAGGTGCCGGCTGGGGAGCTGTTTTTT
-	TRBV27	TRBD1	TRBJ1-5	CASRPGGMNQPQHF	TGTGCCAGCAGGCCAGGGGGAATGAATCAGCCCCAGCATTTT
many	TRBV6-5	-	TRBJ2-1	CASSYSDTGPGNEQFF	TGTGCCAGCAGTTACTCTGATACCGGGCCGGGTAATGAGCAGTTCTTC
-	TRBV4-1	-	TRBJ2-5	CASSQASVGEETQYF	TGCGCCAGCAGCCAGGCTAGTGTGGGTGAAGAGACCCAGTACTTC
few	TRBV6-1	-	TRBJ2-7	CASSTSYGKKQYF	TGTGCCAGCAGTACCTCCTACGGGAAGAAGCAGTACTTC
many	TRBV2	-	TRBJ2-1	CASNRRELNNEQFF	TGTGCCAGCAATAGGCGGGAATTAAACAATGAGCAGTTCTTC
few	TRBV12-3/TRBV12-4	-	TRBJ2-1	CASSHNKGTGEQFF	TGTGCCAGCAGTCACAATAAGGGTACCGGTGAGCAGTTCTTC
few	TRBV29-1	-	TRBJ2-1	CSAPTGTSGLGEQFF	TGCAGCGCACCAACCGGGACCTCCGGTTTGGGTGAGCAGTTCTTC
-	TRBV19	-	TRBJ2-2	CASRAFEGAGELFF	TGTGCCAGTAGAGCGTTCGAGGGGGCCGGGGAGCTGTTTTTT
-	TRBV7-2	TRBD1	TRBJ2-1	CASSPRTGINEQFF	TGTGCCAGCAGCCCCAGGACAGGGATCAATGAGCAGTTCTTC
many	TRBV3-1	-	TRBJ1-1	CASSLGHREAFF	TGTGCCAGCAGCCTGGGGCACCGTGAAGCTTTCTTT
-	TRBV7-9	-	TRBJ1-2	CASSLGRVGLSTSYGYTF	TGTGCCAGCAGCTTGGGACGAGTGGGACTAAGCACTAGCTATGGCTACACCTTC